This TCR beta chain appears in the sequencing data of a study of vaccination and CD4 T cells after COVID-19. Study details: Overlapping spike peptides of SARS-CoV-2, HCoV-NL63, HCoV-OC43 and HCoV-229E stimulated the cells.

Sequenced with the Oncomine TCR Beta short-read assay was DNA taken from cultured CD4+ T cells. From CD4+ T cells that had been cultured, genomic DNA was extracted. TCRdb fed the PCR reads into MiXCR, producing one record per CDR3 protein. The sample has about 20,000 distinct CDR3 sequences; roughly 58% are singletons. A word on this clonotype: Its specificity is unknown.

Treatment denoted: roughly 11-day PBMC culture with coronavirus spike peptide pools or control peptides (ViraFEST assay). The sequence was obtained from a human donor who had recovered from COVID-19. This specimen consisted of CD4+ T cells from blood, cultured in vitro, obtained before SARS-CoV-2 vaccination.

CDR3 DNA sequence: TGTGCCATCAGTGAGGGAGACACTAACTATGGCTACACCTTC. It encodes CAISEGDTNYGYTF. The rearrangement links TRBV10-3 to TRBJ1-2; D not resolved. The CDR3 length is 14 residues. Germline CDR1 reads ENHRY; CDR2 reads SYGVKD. V was clipped by 2 bases and J by 0 bases, with 7 bases between them.